One sample yielded the 30 T cell receptor beta chains listed below, sequenced in a study of blood T cell repertoires in COVID-19. Here immunoSEQ multiplex PCR was the method, and the copy in TCRdb shows in-frame clones only, minus some. The data show approximately 270,000 clones, with nearly 90% seen just once and roughly 3% held by the top ten. Sequences were obtained from peripheral blood. All receptors derive from a man in his late teens or twenties with active or convalescent COVID-19.

The J gene is TRBJ2-1, the V gene TRBV3-1 (or the pseudogene TRBV3-2), with 11 bases aligning to TRBD2. Trimming removed 6 bases from V and 5 bases from J; junction bases left unmatched: 3. Looked up from germline, CDR1 is LGHDT and CDR2 is YNNKEL (reference sequence). The CDR3 runs 14 residues. The CDR3 spells CASSLAGGHNEQFF. For the CDR3, the DNA is TGTGCCAGCAGTCTAGCGGGGGGCCACAATGAGCAGTTCTTC.

The CDR3 DNA is TGTGCCAGCAGTCTCGGGACAGGGGGCGTAAAGACCCAGTACTTC. It is translated as CASSLGTGGVKTQYF. The V and J genes are TRBV6-5 and TRBJ2-5; 12 bases agree with TRBD1. Losses at the gene ends were 5 bases for V and 6 bases for J; bases not matched to a gene: 7. CDR1 MNHEY and CDR2 SVGAGI come from the germline V gene. The CDR3 has 15 amino acids.

This rearrangement joins TRBV7-8 to TRBJ2-7; 8 nucleotides line up with TRBD2. Germline CDR1 reads SGHVS; CDR2 reads FQNEAQ. Trimming took 4 bases from V and 0 from J; bases not matched to a gene: 8. CDR3 size: 16 residues. CDR3 nucleotide sequence: TGTGCCAGCAGCTACGGAATAGCGGGGACCTCCTACGAGCAGTACTTC. It is translated as CASSYGIAGTSYEQYF.

The genes are TRBV30 and TRBJ2-7, with D possibly TRBD2 on 6 matching bases. The CDR3 covers 12 residues. Between the trimmed V and J ends, which lost 7 bases and 9 bases, there was a span of 19 bases. Germline-derived CDR1 and CDR2 are GTSNPN and SVGIG (reference sequence). CDR3 amino acids: CALAHPGLRQYF. The DNA of the CDR3 is TGTGCCTTAGCCCATCCGGGACTCCGGCAGTACTTC.

The chain employs TRBV6-2 or TRBV6-3 and TRBJ2-7; D remains unclear. V lost 2 bases, J lost 7 bases, and 6 bases lay in between. Germline V gene sequence: CDR1 MNHEY, CDR2 SVGEGT. The CDR3 has 11 residues. As DNA, the CDR3 is TGTGCCAGCAGTTACGGCAGGGAGCAGTACTTC. As protein: CASSYGREQYF.

CDR3 DNA sequence: TGCAGCTCAACTGCTGGGGTGGGGAGGATTTTAGGTGGCTACACCTTC. Protein product: CSSTAGVGRILGGYTF. This chain links TRBV29-1 with TRBJ1-2, with D unresolved. This CDR3 spans 16 amino acids. Germline values: CDR1 SQVTM, CDR2 ANQGSEA. V shed 8 bases and J shed 7 bases, with 29 bases lying between them.

The J gene is TRBJ1-4, the V gene TRBV7-9; perhaps TRBD1 as D (5 bases). The CDR3 spans 14 residues. Germline-derived CDR1 and CDR2 are SEHNR and FQNEAQ (reference sequence). Trimming cost V 5 bases and J 8 bases, with 15 bases left between them. The CDR3 here is CASSLPDTWEKLFF. CDR3 bases: TGTGCCAGCAGCCTTCCGGACACTTGGGAAAAACTGTTTTTT. Filled out from reference TRBV7-9 and TRBJ1-4, the complete variable domain reads DTGVSQNPRHKITKRGQNVTFRCDPISEHNRLYWYRQTLGQGPEFLTYFQNEAQLEKSRLLSDRFSAERPKGSFSTLEIQRTEQGDSAMYLCASSLPDTWEKLFFGSGTQLSVL.

The chain employs TRBV5-1 and TRBJ1-3, with 8 positions matching TRBD1. V shed 3 bases and J 4 bases; nucleotides not matched to a gene: 12. Germline values: CDR1 SGHRS, CDR2 YFSETQ. This CDR3 spans 17 amino acids. The CDR3 nucleotides are TGCGCCAGCAGCTCGGGCCTTTTGACAGGGGACGGAAACACCATATATTTT. Its translation: CASSSGLLTGDGNTIYF. Drawing the rest from reference TRBV5-1 and TRBJ1-3, the complete variable domain is KAGVTQTPRYLIKTRGQQVTLSCSPISGHRSVSWYQQTPGQGLQFLFEYFSETQRNKGNFPGRFSGRQFSNSRSEMNVSTLELGDSALYLCASSSGLLTGDGNTIYFGEGSWLTVV.

The V and J genes are TRBV4-3 and TRBJ1-2, with a weak D call TRBD1 (5 bases). The V and J ends lost 4 bases and 2 bases respectively, with 8 bases between them. The germline gives CDR1 LGHNA, CDR2 YSLEER. The CDR3 consists of 13 residues. The CDR3 loop is CASSPTVNYGYTF. In DNA form, the CDR3 reads TGCGCCAGCAGCCCGACAGTCAACTATGGCTACACCTTC.

The V call is TRBV6-2 or TRBV6-3, the J call TRBJ2-1, with unresolved D. This CDR3 has 15 amino acids. The germline V gene has CDR1 MNHEY and CDR2 SVGEGT. The V end was cut by 0 bases, the J end by 3 bases, with 9 bases between. CDR3 DNA: TGTGCCAGCAGTTACTCTTTTGCAGTCTACAATGAGCAGTTCTTC. This sequence encodes CASSYSFAVYNEQFF.

The chain carries TRBV7-2 and TRBJ2-7; D might be TRBD1 (5 bases). Germline CDR1 and CDR2: SGHTA and FQGNSA. Trimming left V 1 base short and J 0 bases short, with 16 bases between. This CDR3 has 17 amino acids. The CDR3 sequence: CASSLGVPGIFSYEQYF. CDR3 sequence (DNA): TGTGCCAGCAGCTTAGGGGTCCCAGGGATATTCTCCTACGAGCAGTACTTC.

The chain combines TRBV5-8 with TRBJ2-1; 13 bases align to TRBD2. Germline V gene lookup returns CDR1 SGHTS and CDR2 YDEGEE. The CDR3 is 18 residues long. Trimming at V came to 4 bases and at J to 0 bases, leaving 7 bases not matched to a gene. The CDR3 loop is CASSPKGLAGPSYNEQFF. For the CDR3, the DNA is TGTGCCAGCAGCCCCAAGGGACTAGCGGGACCCTCCTACAATGAGCAGTTCTTC.

The V gene is TRBV5-1, the J gene TRBJ2-7, with D perhaps TRBD2 (5 bases). Deletions cut 3 bases from V and 3 bases from J, with 16 bases between. CDR1 SGHRS and CDR2 YFSETQ come from the germline V gene. The CDR3 has 15 amino acids. In nucleotides, the CDR3 is TGCGCCAGCAGCTCGGAGGTCAGCGGAAGCTACGAGCAGTACTTC. This gives the protein CASSSEVSGSYEQYF.

A word on this clone: The junction departs from the called germline gene at one end, perhaps through a read error. The chain employs TRBV14 and TRBJ2-7; no reliable D call. This CDR3 spans 13 amino acids. CDR1 and CDR2 (germline): SGHDN, FVKESK. This CDR3 is CASSQVLSHEQYF. In DNA, the CDR3 is TGTGCCAGCAGCCAAGTTCTCTCCCACGAGCAGTACTTC.

This sequence joins TRBV7-3 and TRBJ1-2, with TRBD1 matching over 8 bases. Losses at the gene ends were 0 bases for V and 8 bases for J; bases not matched to a gene: 8. This CDR3 has 15 amino acids. Germline values: CDR1 SGHTA, CDR2 FQGTGA. The CDR3, as DNA: TGTGCCAGCAGCTTAACAGGACAGGGTTTTACCGGCTACACCTTC. Its protein is CASSLTGQGFTGYTF.

Remarks on this clone: One junction end does not reproduce the germline sequence, and a read error may be involved. The chain has TRBV7-7 and TRBJ2-2, with 7 bases aligning to TRBD2. Germline loops: CDR1 SSHAT, CDR2 FNYEAQ (reference sequence). The CDR3 has 20 amino acids. CDR3 in amino acids: CASSLNPPGRNAFPTGELFF. The CDR3 DNA follows: TGTGCTAGCAGCTTAAACCCACCCGGGAGGAACGCTTTCCCCACCGGGGAGCTGTTTTTT.

The chain links TRBV5-1 to TRBJ2-5, with 12 nucleotides matching TRBD2. Germline CDR1 reads SGHRS; CDR2 reads YFSETQ. The CDR3 consists of 15 residues. J gave up 3 bases and V 3 bases, and 3 bases lay outside the gene matches. For the CDR3, the DNA is TGCGCCAGCAGCTCCGGACTAGCGGGGAAAGAGACCCAGTACTTC. This translates into CASSSGLAGKETQYF. Full variable domain (rest looked up from reference TRBV5-1 and TRBJ2-5): KAGVTQTPRYLIKTRGQQVTLSCSPISGHRSVSWYQQTPGQGLQFLFEYFSETQRNKGNFPGRFSGRQFSNSRSEMNVSTLELGDSALYLCASSSGLAGKETQYFGPGTRLLVL.

The chain couples TRBV5-1 to TRBJ1-2, with unresolved D. CDR1 SGHRS and CDR2 YFSETQ come from the germline V gene. This CDR3 is 14 amino acids long. With 0 bases removed from V and 3 bases from J, the gap between germline ends came to 9 bases. CDR3 nucleotide sequence: TGCGCCAGCAGCTTGGGGCGGAGCGACTATGGCTACACCTTC. Amino acid sequence: CASSLGRSDYGYTF.

This sequence joins TRBV9 and TRBJ2-1; D perhaps matches TRBD2 (6 bases). CDR1 and CDR2 from the germline V gene are SGDLS and YYNGEE. The V and J ends lost 4 bases and 0 bases respectively, with 17 bases between them. This CDR3 has 17 residues. The CDR3 loop is CASSKEEGGLSYNEQFF. Written as DNA, the CDR3 is TGTGCCAGCAGCAAGGAGGAGGGAGGCCTCTCCTACAATGAGCAGTTCTTC.

The V and J genes are TRBV6-1 and TRBJ1-2; D unresolved. Germline V gene lookup returns CDR1 MNHNS and CDR2 SASEGT. The CDR3 runs to 12 residues. Trimming took 1 base from V and 3 from J, leaving 3 bases between them. The CDR3 sequence is CASSEGDYGYTF. CDR3 DNA sequence: TGTGCCAGCAGTGAAGGAGACTATGGCTACACCTTC.

The chain joins TRBV9 to TRBJ1-1, with D uncertain. Germline CDR1 and CDR2: SGDLS and YYNGEE. The CDR3 sequence is 15 residues long. V lost 4 bases, J lost 0 bases, and 13 bases lay in between. The CDR3 loop reads CASSTRPALNTEAFF. In DNA, the CDR3 is TGTGCCAGCAGCACTAGACCCGCCTTGAACACTGAAGCTTTCTTT.

CDR3 DNA: TGCGCCAGCAGCCAGGGGTCAGCGGGGGGAAAATTGCGGGAGCAGTTCTTC. It encodes CASSQGSAGGKLREQFF. V usage is TRBV4-3 and J usage is TRBJ2-1; 9 nucleotides match TRBD2. Trimming removed 3 bases from V and 10 bases from J; junction bases left unmatched: 16. CDR3 length: 17 amino acids. Germline V gene lookup returns CDR1 LGHNA and CDR2 YSLEER.

This chain connects TRBV25-1 to TRBJ2-7; 7 bases are a match to TRBD1. Germline CDR1 MGHDK, CDR2 SYGVNS. There are 16 residues in the CDR3. The V and J ends lost 4 bases and 3 bases, in that order; junction bases with no gene match: 12. CDR3 amino acids: CASSALDRVSHYEQYF. As DNA, the CDR3 is TGTGCCAGCAGTGCCCTTGACAGGGTATCCCACTACGAGCAGTACTTC.

This chain links TRBV7-7 with TRBJ1-4, with no clear D. The germline gives CDR1 SSHAT, CDR2 FNYEAQ (reference sequence). This CDR3 is built from 18 residues. Trimming pared 0 bases from V and 7 bases from J, leaving 21 bases between. The CDR3 DNA reads TGTGCCAGCAGCTTAGCGCGGAGGCCCCTCACTAAGAGTGAAAAACTGTTTTTT. Its protein product is CASSLARRPLTKSEKLFF.

A few counts support this clone. The chain has TRBV7-9 and TRBJ2-7, with D possibly TRBD1 on 6 matching bases. V gave up 5 bases and J gave up 4 bases, with 12 bases separating them. The CDR3 spans 13 residues. The germline CDR1 and CDR2 sequences are SEHNR and FQNEAQ (reference sequence). The CDR3 DNA sequence: TGTGCCAGCAGCAGCACAGGGAATTACGAGCAGTACTTC. This codes for CASSSTGNYEQYF.

The table lists this clone with a few counts. The chain combines TRBV3-1 (or the pseudogene TRBV3-2) with TRBJ2-2, with D uncertain. This CDR3 comprises 14 residues. The germline V and J ends were trimmed by 1 base and 6 bases, with 9 bases remaining between them. Germline CDR1 is LGHDT and CDR2 is YNNKEL (reference sequence). The CDR3, as DNA: TGTGCCAGCAGCCAAGTCCCCTCCGCCGGGGAGCTGTTTTTT. Encoded protein: CASSQVPSAGELFF.

The V call is TRBV29-1, the J call TRBJ2-3, with 9 positions matching TRBD1. Germline lookup yields CDR1 SQVTM and CDR2 ANQGSEA. The CDR3 length is 15 residues. The V and J ends lost 7 bases and 7 bases, in that order; junction bases with no gene match: 15. The CDR3: CSAVPGTGLGNTQYF. In nucleotides, the CDR3 is TGCAGCGCCGTCCCGGGGACAGGGTTAGGAAATACGCAGTATTTT.

This chain uses TRBV5-1 with TRBJ2-1; D is uncertain. Per germline, CDR1 SGHRS and CDR2 YFSETQ. Trimming stripped 0 bases from V and 8 bases from J, with 6 bases between. The CDR3 length is 12 residues. In DNA, the CDR3 is TGCGCCAGCAGCTTGGGGCTAGATGAGCAGTTCTTC. It specifies CASSLGLDEQFF.

The chain couples TRBV10-3 to TRBJ1-2, with 8 bases that match TRBD1. Trimming at V came to 6 bases and at J to 5 bases, leaving 17 bases not matched to a gene. Germline CDR1 is ENHRY and CDR2 is SYGVKD. This CDR3 contains 17 residues. CDR3 amino acids: CAIRGQGPVGPPYGYTF. In DNA form, the CDR3 reads TGTGCCATCAGAGGACAGGGCCCAGTAGGGCCTCCATATGGCTACACCTTC.

The gene calls are TRBV4-2 and TRBJ2-1, with 9 positions matching TRBD2. Germline V gene sequence: CDR1 LGHNA, CDR2 YNFKEQ. The CDR3 is made up of 15 amino acids. J was trimmed by 5 bases and V by 4 bases; bases with no gene match: 6. The CDR3 sequence is CASSPWTSADNEQFF. As DNA, the CDR3 is TGTGCCAGCAGCCCGTGGACTAGCGCTGACAATGAGCAGTTCTTC.